A single sample is the source of the 19 T cell receptor beta chains below, sequenced in a study of CD8 T cells in ankylosing spondylitis. Study observations and caveats: A motif of 7 or 8 highly homologous TCR beta variants was seen as apparently characteristic of ankylosing spondylitis blood.

The antigens these receptors bind are not known. From the 5' RACE reads, TCRdb called clonotypes with MiXCR, one entry per CDR3 protein. The sample lists around 890,000 distinct CDR3 sequences, 12% seen once, with just over 0.5% in the top ten. Input material: blood, either unsorted or a sorted T cell fraction (not recorded which). The receptors originated from a male donor with ankylosing spondylitis.

The genes are TRBV6-5 and TRBJ2-7; D is possibly TRBD2 (7 bases). CDR1 is MNHEY, CDR2 SVGAGI, per germline. V lost 0 bases, J lost 0 bases, and 9 bases lay in between. The CDR3 length is 15 residues. CDR3 protein: CASSYSRGGSYEQYF. CDR3 in DNA: TGTGCCAGCAGTTACTCAAGGGGGGGCTCCTACGAGCAGTACTTC.

Here the CDR3 DNA reads TGCAGTGCTAGAGTGTCAGGGGGCGCGAGGCAGCCCCAGCATTTT. Amino acids: CSARVSGGARQPQHF. V and J are TRBV20-1 and TRBJ1-5; TRBD1 matches at 8 bases. This CDR3 has 15 residues. Germline assignment: CDR1 DFQATT and CDR2 SNEGSKA (reference sequence). After removal of 1 base from V and 7 bases from J, the junction contained 9 bases not matched to a gene.

This clonotype showed up many times. This chain connects TRBV20-1 to TRBJ1-1, with 8 nucleotides matching TRBD1. Trimming removed 2 bases from V and 1 base from J; junction bases left unmatched: 9. CDR1 is DFQATT and CDR2 is SNEGSKA in the germline V gene (reference sequence). The CDR3 totals 16 residues. In DNA form, the CDR3 reads TGCAGTGCTAGATCCGGGACAGGTGTGTGGAACACTGAAGCTTTCTTT. Translation gives CSARSGTGVWNTEAFF.

CDR3 bases: TGCAGTGCTGCGGGACTAGCGGGGGGCCGGGGAGATACGCAGTATTTT. This encodes CSAAGLAGGRGDTQYF. The chain joins TRBV20-1 to TRBJ2-3; 15 nucleotides match TRBD2. CDR3 length: 16 amino acids. J gave up 5 bases and V 5 bases, and 8 bases lay outside the gene matches. Per the germline V gene, CDR1 is DFQATT and CDR2 is SNEGSKA (reference sequence).

This clonotype was picked up a small number of times. The chain employs TRBV6-5 and TRBJ2-5, with D possibly being TRBD1 or TRBD2 (5 bases each). The length of the CDR3 is 17 residues. The germline CDR1 and CDR2 sequences are MNHEY and SVGAGI. V was trimmed by 0 bases and J by 7 bases, leaving 21 bases between them. Written as DNA, the CDR3 is TGTGCCAGCAGTTACTCGGCAGGGAGAGGGGTAGTGTGGACCCAGTACTTC. It codes for CASSYSAGRGVVWTQYF.

This clonotype was detected ten times or more. The J gene is TRBJ1-2, the V gene TRBV29-1; 8 bases agree with TRBD1. The germline V gene has CDR1 SQVTM and CDR2 ANQGSEA. This CDR3 comprises 12 residues. The trim removed 6 bases at V and 4 bases at J, leaving 4 bases unmatched. The CDR3 nucleotides read TGCAGCGTCGTCGACAGGGGCTATGGCTACACCTTC. Protein: CSVVDRGYGYTF. The whole variable domain, filled in from reference TRBV29-1 and TRBJ1-2, reads SAVISQKPSRDICQRGTSLTIQCQVDSQVTMMFWYRQQPGQSLTLIATANQGSEATYESGFVIDKFPISRPNLTFSTLTVSNMSPEDSSIYLCSVVDRGYGYTFGSGTRLTVV.

The chain carries TRBV7-2 and TRBJ2-7; D not resolved. Germline V gene sequence: CDR1 SGHTA, CDR2 FQGNSA. V was pared by 1 base and J by 4 bases, with 14 bases between. The CDR3 is 15 residues long. CDR3 in amino acids: CASSLGGLLGYEQYF. The CDR3 bases are TGTGCCAGCAGCTTAGGTGGGCTGCTGGGGTACGAGCAGTACTTC.

A few counts support this clonotype. The rearrangement uses TRBV10-3 and TRBJ2-4, with D possibly TRBD1 on 5 matching bases. V shed 0 bases and J shed 5 bases, with 14 bases lying between them. Germline CDR1 ENHRY, CDR2 SYGVKD. CDR3 length equals 16 residues. The CDR3 nucleotides are TGTGCCATCAGTGAGTCAGTAGGGGCCAGGGAAAACATTCAGTACTTC. Protein sequence: CAISESVGARENIQYF.

The rearrangement joins TRBV5-1 to TRBJ2-6, with D possibly called TRBD1 or TRBD2 (5 bases each). V was cut by 4 bases and J by 0 bases, with 17 bases left in between. The CDR3 runs to 18 residues. Germline CDR1 SGHRS, CDR2 YFSETQ. CDR3: CASSKIRDALSGANVLTF. The DNA of the CDR3 is TGCGCCAGCAGCAAAATTAGGGACGCCCTCTCTGGGGCCAACGTCCTGACTTTC.

This sequence joins TRBV20-1 and TRBJ2-5; 8 bases line up with TRBD2. J was trimmed by 5 bases and V by 3 bases; bases with no gene match: 11. Germline CDR1 is DFQATT and CDR2 is SNEGSKA (reference sequence). This CDR3 is 15 amino acids long. The CDR3: CSARGDGRAWETQYF. For the CDR3, the DNA is TGCAGTGCTAGGGGTGACGGGAGGGCCTGGGAGACCCAGTACTTC.

About this clonotype itself: A much larger clone lies a single base off, so this may be a read error. V and J are TRBV12-3 or TRBV12-4 and TRBJ2-5; no clear D gene. This CDR3 is 14 amino acids long. CDR3 bases: TGTGCCAGCAGTTTAGGGCACAGCCAAGAGACCCAGCACTTC. This sequence encodes CASSLGHSQETQHF.

This clonotype was counted many times. This rearrangement joins TRBV29-1 to TRBJ2-7; D may match TRBD1 or TRBD2 (5 bases each). CDR3 length: 13 residues. The germline V gene encodes CDR1 SQVTM and CDR2 ANQGSEA. The germline V and J ends were trimmed by 6 bases and 3 bases, with 15 bases remaining between them. CDR3 coding DNA: TGCAGCGTCATCCGGGGCCCAAGCTACGAGCAGTACTTC. Translation: CSVIRGPSYEQYF.

This clonotype occurred once. V gene TRBV11-1 combines with J gene TRBJ2-1; D is unclear. The CDR3 contains 15 residues. Germline V gives CDR1 SGHAT, CDR2 FQDESV (reference sequence). V lost 2 bases and J 0 bases, leaving 8 bases between the germline ends. DNA of the CDR3: TGTGCCAGCAGCTTAAGGAGCAACTCCTACAATGAGCAGTTCTTC. This gives the protein CASSLRSNSYNEQFF. The whole variable domain, filled in from reference TRBV11-1 and TRBJ2-1, reads EAEVAQSPRYKITEKSQAVAFWCDPISGHATLYWYRQILGQGPELLVQFQDESVVDDSQLPKDRFSAERLKGVDSTLKIQPAELGDSAMYLCASSLRSNSYNEQFFGPGTRLTVL.

J is TRBJ2-1 and V is TRBV11-2; 9 bases align to TRBD2. CDR1 SGHAT and CDR2 FQNNGV come from the germline V gene. V shed 5 bases and J 1 base; nucleotides not matched to a gene: 12. CDR3 length equals 18 residues. The CDR3 sequence: CASSPGWGAGGSYNEQFF. The CDR3 bases are TGTGCCAGCAGCCCTGGCTGGGGCGCGGGGGGGTCCTACAATGAGCAGTTCTTC.

This clonotype was found many times. The rearrangement uses TRBV6-2 or TRBV6-3 and TRBJ2-4; D is unresolved. CDR3 length: 17 residues. Germline values: CDR1 MNHEY, CDR2 SVGEGT. The V end lost 0 bases, the J end lost 0 bases, and 12 bases lay between the germline ends. In nucleotides, the CDR3 is TGTGCCAGCAGTTACTCGCTGAGGATTCTAGCCAAAAACATTCAGTACTTC. It is translated as CASSYSLRILAKNIQYF.

This clonotype was found a few times. The V gene is TRBV29-1, the J gene TRBJ1-3; no clear D gene. Looked up from germline, CDR1 is SQVTM and CDR2 is ANQGSEA. The CDR3 has 14 amino acids. V was shortened by 4 bases and J by 1 base, with 11 bases between the two germline ends. CDR3 region: CSVAGPGSGNTIYF. CDR3 DNA sequence: TGCAGCGTTGCCGGCCCAGGATCTGGAAACACCATATATTTT. Combining the CDR3 with reference TRBV29-1 and TRBJ1-3 gives the whole variable domain SAVISQKPSRDICQRGTSLTIQCQVDSQVTMMFWYRQQPGQSLTLIATANQGSEATYESGFVIDKFPISRPNLTFSTLTVSNMSPEDSSIYLCSVAGPGSGNTIYFGEGSWLTVV.

The chain recombines TRBV6-1 with TRBJ1-4; no definite D call. The germline CDR1 and CDR2 sequences are MNHNS and SASEGT. The CDR3 covers 14 residues. V lost 7 bases to trimming and J lost 2 bases, with 11 bases between them. CDR3 DNA sequence: TGTGCCAGCATCATGGATAATACTAATGAAAAACTGTTTTTT. It codes for CASIMDNTNEKLFF.

This clonotype was detected a few times. V usage is TRBV20-1 and J usage is TRBJ1-5, with 7 bases that match TRBD1. This CDR3 comprises 13 residues. Germline V CDR1 and CDR2: DFQATT, SNEGSKA (reference sequence). J gave up 6 bases and V 6 bases, and 8 bases lay outside the gene matches. This CDR3 is CSAFDRAGQPQHF. In nucleotides, the CDR3 is TGCAGTGCCTTCGACAGGGCCGGTCAGCCCCAGCATTTT.

There are a few counts of this clonotype. The chain couples TRBV12-3 or TRBV12-4 to TRBJ2-7; 7 nucleotides align to TRBD1. V lost 6 bases to trimming and J lost 0 bases; unmatched junction nucleotides: 11. The CDR3 extends over 16 amino acids. This chain's CDR3 is CASSLRTGLSSYEQYF. In nucleotides, the CDR3 is TGTGCCAGCAGCCTCAGGACAGGTTTAAGCTCCTACGAGCAGTACTTC.